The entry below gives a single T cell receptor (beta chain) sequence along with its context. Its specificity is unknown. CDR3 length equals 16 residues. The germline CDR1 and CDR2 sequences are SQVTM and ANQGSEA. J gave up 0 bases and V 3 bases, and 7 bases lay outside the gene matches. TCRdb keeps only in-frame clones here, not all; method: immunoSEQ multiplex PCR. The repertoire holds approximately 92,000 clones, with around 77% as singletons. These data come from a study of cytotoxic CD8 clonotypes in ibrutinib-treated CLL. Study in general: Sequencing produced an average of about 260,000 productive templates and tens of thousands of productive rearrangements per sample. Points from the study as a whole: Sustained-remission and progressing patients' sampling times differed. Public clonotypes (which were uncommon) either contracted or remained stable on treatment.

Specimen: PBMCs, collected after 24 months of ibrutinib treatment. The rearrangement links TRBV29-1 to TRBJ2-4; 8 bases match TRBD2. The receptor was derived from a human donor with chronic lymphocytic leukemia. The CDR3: CSVDSGDQLAKNIQYF. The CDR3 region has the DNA TGCAGCGTTGATAGCGGGGACCAACTAGCCAAAAACATTCAGTACTTC.